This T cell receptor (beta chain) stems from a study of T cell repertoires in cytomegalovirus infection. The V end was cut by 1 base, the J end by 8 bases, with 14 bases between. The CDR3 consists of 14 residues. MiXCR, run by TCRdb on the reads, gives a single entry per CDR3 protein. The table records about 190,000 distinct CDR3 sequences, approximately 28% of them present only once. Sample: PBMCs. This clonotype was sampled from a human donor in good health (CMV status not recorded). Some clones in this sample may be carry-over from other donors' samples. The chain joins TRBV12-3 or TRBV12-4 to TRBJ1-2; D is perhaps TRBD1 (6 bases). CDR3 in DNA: TGTGCCAGCAGTTTAGGGGCAGGGGCCTTCGGCTACACCTTC. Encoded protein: CASSLGAGAFGYTF.